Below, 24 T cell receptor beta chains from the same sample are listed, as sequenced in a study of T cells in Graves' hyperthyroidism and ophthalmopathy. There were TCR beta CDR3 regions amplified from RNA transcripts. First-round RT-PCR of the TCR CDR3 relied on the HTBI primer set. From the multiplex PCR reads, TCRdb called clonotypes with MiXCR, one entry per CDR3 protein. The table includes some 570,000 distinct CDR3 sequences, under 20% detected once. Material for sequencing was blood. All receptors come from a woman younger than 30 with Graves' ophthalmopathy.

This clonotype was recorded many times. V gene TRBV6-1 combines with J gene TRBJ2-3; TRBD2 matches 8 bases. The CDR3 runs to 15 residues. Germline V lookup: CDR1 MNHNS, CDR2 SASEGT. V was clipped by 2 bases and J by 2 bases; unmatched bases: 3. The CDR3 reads CASSEKRGYTDTQYF. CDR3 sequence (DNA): TGTGCCAGCAGTGAAAAGCGGGGGTACACAGATACGCAGTATTTT.

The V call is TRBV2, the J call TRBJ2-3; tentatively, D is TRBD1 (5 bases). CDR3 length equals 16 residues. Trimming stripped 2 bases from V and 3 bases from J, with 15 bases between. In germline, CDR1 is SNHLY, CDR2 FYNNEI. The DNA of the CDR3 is TGTGCCAGCAGTGAATCCGGCAGGGCCGCTACAGATACGCAGTATTTT. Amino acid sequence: CASSESGRAATDTQYF.

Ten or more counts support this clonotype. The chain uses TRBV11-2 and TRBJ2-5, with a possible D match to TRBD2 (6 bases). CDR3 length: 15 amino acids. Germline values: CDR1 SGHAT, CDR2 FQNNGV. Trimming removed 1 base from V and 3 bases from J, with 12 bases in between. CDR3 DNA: TGTGCCAGCAGCTTAGGTCCTGGAGGGGAAGAGACCCAGTACTTC. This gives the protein CASSLGPGGEETQYF.

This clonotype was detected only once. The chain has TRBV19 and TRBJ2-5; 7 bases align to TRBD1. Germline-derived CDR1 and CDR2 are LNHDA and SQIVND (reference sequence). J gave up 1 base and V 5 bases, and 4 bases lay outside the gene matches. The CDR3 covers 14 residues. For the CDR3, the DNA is TGTGCCAGTAGTCCGGACAGGCTCCAAGAGACCCAGTACTTC. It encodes CASSPDRLQETQYF.

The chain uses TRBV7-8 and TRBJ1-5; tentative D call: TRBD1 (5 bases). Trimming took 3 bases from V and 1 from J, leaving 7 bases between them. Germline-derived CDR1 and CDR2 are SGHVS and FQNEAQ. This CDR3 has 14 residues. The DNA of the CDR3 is TGTGCCAGCAGCTTTGGGGCAAGCAATCAGCCCCAGCATTTT. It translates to CASSFGASNQPQHF. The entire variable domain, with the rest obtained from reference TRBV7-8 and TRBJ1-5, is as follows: GAGVSQSPRYKVAKRGQDVALRCDPISGHVSLFWYQQALGQGPEFLTYFQNEAQLDKSGLPSDRFFAERPEGSVSTLKIQRTQQEDSAVYLCASSFGASNQPQHFGDGTRLSIL.

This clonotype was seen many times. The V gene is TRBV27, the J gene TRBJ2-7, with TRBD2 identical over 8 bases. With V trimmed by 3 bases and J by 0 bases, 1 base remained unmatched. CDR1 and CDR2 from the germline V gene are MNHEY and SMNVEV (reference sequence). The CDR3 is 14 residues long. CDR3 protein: CASSFAGGSYEQYF. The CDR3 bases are TGTGCCAGCAGTTTTGCGGGAGGCTCCTACGAGCAGTACTTC.

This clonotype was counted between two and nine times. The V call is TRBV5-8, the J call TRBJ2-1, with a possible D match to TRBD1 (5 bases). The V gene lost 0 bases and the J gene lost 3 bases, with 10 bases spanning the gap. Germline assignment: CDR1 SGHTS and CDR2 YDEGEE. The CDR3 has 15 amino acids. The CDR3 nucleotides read TGTGCCAGCAGCTTGGAACAGGCGGACTACAATGAGCAGTTCTTC. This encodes CASSLEQADYNEQFF.

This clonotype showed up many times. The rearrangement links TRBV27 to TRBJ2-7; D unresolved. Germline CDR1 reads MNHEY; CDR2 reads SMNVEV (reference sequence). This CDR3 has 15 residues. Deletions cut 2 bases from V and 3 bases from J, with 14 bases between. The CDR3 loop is CASSLNGHGVYEQYF. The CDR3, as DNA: TGTGCCAGCAGTTTAAATGGGCATGGCGTCTACGAGCAGTACTTC.

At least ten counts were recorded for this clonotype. The CDR3, as DNA: TGTGCCAGCAGCTTAGGGGACAGGGTATGGAACAATGAGCAGTTCTTC. Protein sequence: CASSLGDRVWNNEQFF. This rearrangement joins TRBV7-2 to TRBJ2-1; 9 bases match TRBD1. This CDR3 contains 16 residues. The germline CDR1 and CDR2 sequences are SGHTA and FQGNSA. Unmatched junction bases numbered 6, after V lost 1 base and J lost 5 bases.

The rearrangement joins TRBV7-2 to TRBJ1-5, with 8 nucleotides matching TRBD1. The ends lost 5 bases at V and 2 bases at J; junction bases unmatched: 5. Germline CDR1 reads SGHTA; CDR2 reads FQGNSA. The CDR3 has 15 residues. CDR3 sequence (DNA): TGTGCCAGCAGCCGGACAGGGACCGGCAATCAGCCCCAGCATTTT. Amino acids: CASSRTGTGNQPQHF.

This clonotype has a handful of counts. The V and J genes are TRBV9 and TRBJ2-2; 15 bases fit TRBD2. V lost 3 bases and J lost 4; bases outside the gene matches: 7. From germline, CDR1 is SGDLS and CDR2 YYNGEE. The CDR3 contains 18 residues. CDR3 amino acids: CASSGGTSGGRITGELFF. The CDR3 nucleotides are TGTGCCAGCAGCGGAGGGACTAGCGGGGGGCGGATCACCGGGGAGCTGTTTTTT.

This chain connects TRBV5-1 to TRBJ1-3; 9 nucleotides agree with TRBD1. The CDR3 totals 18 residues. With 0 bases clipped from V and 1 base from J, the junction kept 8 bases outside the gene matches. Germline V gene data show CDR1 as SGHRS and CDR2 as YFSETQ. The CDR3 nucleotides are TGCGCCAGCAGCTTGGAGACAGGGGGAGGCCGTTCTGGAAACACCATATATTTT. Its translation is CASSLETGGGRSGNTIYF.

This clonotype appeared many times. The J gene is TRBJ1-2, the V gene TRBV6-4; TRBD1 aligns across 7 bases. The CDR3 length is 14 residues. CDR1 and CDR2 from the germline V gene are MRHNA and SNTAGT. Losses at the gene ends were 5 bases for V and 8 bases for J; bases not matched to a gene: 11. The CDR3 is CASSPFRQGIGYTF. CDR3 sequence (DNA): TGTGCCAGCAGTCCCTTCCGACAGGGCATCGGCTACACCTTC.

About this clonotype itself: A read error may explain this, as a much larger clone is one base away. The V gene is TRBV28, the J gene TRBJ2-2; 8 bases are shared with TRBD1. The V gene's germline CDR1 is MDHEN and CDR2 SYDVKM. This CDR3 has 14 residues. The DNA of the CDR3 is TGTGCCACCATTCGAGACAGGGGCACCGGGGAGCCGTTTTTT. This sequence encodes CATIRDRGTGEPFF.

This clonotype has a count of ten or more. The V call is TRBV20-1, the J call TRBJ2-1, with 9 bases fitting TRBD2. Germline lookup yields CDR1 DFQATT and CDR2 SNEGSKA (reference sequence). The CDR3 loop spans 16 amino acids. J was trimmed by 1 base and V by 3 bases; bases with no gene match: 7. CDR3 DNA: TGCAGTGCTAGTGCCATAGCGGGAGTTTCCTACAATGAGCAGTTCTTC. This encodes CSASAIAGVSYNEQFF.

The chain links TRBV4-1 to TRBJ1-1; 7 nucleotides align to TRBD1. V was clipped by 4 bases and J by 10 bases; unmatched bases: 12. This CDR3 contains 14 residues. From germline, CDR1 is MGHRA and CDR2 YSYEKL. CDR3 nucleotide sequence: TGCGCCAGCAGCCCCGCGAGGGGACAGTTGCTAGCTTTCTTT. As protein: CASSPARGQLLAFF.

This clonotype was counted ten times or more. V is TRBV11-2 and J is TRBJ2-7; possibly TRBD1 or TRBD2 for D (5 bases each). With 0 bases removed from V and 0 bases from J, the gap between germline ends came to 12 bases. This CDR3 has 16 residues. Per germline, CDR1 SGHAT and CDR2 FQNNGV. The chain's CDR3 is CASSLDLQGVSYEQYF. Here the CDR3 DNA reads TGTGCCAGCAGCTTAGATCTGCAGGGAGTCTCCTACGAGCAGTACTTC.

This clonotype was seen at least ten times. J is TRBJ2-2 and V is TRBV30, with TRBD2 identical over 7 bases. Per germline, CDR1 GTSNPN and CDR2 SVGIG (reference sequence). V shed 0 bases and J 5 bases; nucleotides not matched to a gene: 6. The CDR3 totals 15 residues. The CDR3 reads CAWSVHSGGTGELFF. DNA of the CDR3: TGTGCCTGGAGTGTACACTCCGGGGGGACCGGGGAGCTGTTTTTT.

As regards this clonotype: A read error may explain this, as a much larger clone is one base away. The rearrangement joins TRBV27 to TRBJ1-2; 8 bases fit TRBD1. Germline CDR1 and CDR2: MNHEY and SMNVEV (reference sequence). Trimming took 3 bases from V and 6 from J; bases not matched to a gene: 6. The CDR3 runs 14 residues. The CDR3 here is CASSFQGADHGYTF. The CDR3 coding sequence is TGTGCCAGCAGTTTCCAGGGGGCGGACCATGGCTACACCTTC.

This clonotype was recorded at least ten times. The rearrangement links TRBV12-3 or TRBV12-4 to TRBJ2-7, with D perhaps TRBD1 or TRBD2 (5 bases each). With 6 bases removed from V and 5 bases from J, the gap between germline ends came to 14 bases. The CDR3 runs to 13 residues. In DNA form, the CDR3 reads TGTGCCAGCAGACGGGGACGCGACAACGAGCAGTACTTC. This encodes CASRRGRDNEQYF.

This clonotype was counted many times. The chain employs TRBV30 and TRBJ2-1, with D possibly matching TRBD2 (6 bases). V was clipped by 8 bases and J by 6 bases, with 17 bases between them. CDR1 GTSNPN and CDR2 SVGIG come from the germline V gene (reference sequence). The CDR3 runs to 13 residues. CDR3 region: CAGKGLPGNEQFF. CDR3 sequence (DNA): TGTGCCGGGAAGGGACTCCCGGGCAATGAGCAGTTCTTC.

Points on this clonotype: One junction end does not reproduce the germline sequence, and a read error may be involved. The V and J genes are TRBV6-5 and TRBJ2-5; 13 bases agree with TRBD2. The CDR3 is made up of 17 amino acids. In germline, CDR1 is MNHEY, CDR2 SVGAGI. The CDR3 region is CASSYPTSGRLQATQYF. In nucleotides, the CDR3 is TGTGCCAGCAGTTACCCGACTAGCGGGAGGCTGCAAGCGACCCAGTACTTC.

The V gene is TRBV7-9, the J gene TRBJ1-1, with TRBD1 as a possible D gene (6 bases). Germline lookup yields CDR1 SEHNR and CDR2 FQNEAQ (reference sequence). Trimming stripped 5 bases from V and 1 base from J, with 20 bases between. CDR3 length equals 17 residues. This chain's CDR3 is CASSGGGSGLRNTEAFF. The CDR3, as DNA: TGTGCCAGCAGCGGGGGCGGTTCGGGACTTCGGAACACTGAAGCTTTCTTT.

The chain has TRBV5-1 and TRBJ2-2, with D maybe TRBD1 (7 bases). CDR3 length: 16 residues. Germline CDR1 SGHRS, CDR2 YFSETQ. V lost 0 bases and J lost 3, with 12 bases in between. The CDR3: CASSLVQGGDTGELFF. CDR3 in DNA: TGCGCCAGCAGCTTGGTCCAGGGGGGCGACACCGGGGAGCTGTTTTTT.